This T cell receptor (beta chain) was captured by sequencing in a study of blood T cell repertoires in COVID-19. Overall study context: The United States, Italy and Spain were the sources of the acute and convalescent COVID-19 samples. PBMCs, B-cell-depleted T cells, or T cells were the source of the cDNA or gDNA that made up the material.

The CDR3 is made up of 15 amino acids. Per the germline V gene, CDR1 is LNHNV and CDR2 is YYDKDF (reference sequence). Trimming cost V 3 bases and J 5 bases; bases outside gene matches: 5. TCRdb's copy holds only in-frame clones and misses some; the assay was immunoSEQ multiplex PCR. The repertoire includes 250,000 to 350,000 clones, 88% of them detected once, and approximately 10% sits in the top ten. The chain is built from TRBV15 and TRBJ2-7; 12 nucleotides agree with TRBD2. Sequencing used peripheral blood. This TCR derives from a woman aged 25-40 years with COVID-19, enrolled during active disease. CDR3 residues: CATSSQTSGRDEQYF. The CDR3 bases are TGTGCCACCAGCAGTCAGACTAGCGGGAGAGACGAGCAGTACTTC.